This is a list of T cell receptor beta chains from one sample in a study of cytomegalovirus exposure and HLA in healthy donors. Sequenced by immunoSEQ multiplex PCR; TCRdb stores in-frame clones only, minus some. The sample holds 200,000 to 250,000 clones, roughly 79% seen once. Sequencing used PBMCs. The receptors originated from a man between 18 and 29 years old in good health and CMV-seronegative. CDR3s include the opening cysteine and the closing phenylalanine or tryptophan. Fields, in order: CDR3 protein, CDR3 DNA, clone size, V gene, J gene, D gene. The D gene is left open where the match is weak. Clone size is shown for a subset of rows, as once, few, many or a class of expanded clone.

CDR3aa: CASSPSQAHYEQYF
CDR3nt: TGTGCCAGCAGCCCCTCTCAGGCCCATTACGAGCAGTACTTC
abundance: -
v_gene: TRBV9
j_gene: TRBJ2-7
d_gene: -

CDR3aa: CASSETAGGTDTQYF
CDR3nt: TGTGCCAGCAGTGAAACGGCGGGAGGCACAGATACGCAGTATTTT
abundance: -
v_gene: TRBV6-4
j_gene: TRBJ2-3
d_gene: TRBD2

CDR3aa: CASSLSGGGTEELFF
CDR3nt: TGCGCCAGCAGCTTGTCGGGCGGGGGCACCGAGGAGCTGTTTTTT
abundance: -
v_gene: TRBV5-1
j_gene: TRBJ2-2
d_gene: -

CDR3aa: CASSLRVNTEAFF
CDR3nt: TGTGCCAGCAGCTTGAGGGTAAACACTGAAGCTTTCTTT
abundance: -
v_gene: TRBV11-1
j_gene: TRBJ1-1
d_gene: -

CDR3aa: CASSQLTGGLTDTQYF
CDR3nt: TGCGCCAGCAGCCAATTGACAGGGGGCCTCACAGATACGCAGTATTTT
abundance: once
v_gene: TRBV5-1
j_gene: TRBJ2-3
d_gene: TRBD1

CDR3aa: CASSVGGLGQETQYF
CDR3nt: TGTGCCAGCAGCGTAGGGGGCTTAGGGCAAGAGACCCAGTACTTC
abundance: -
v_gene: TRBV9
j_gene: TRBJ2-5
d_gene: -

CDR3aa: CASSATGRSSYEQYF
CDR3nt: TGTGCCAGCAGTGCAACAGGGAGAAGCTCCTACGAGCAGTACTTC
abundance: -
v_gene: TRBV27
j_gene: TRBJ2-7
d_gene: -

CDR3aa: CASSLVRSQMNTEAFF
CDR3nt: TGTGCCAGCAGTTTAGTACGATCACAGATGAACACTGAAGCTTTCTTT
abundance: once
v_gene: TRBV28
j_gene: TRBJ1-1
d_gene: -

CDR3aa: CASTTTGVYGYTF
CDR3nt: TGTGCCAGCACCACGACAGGGGTCTATGGCTACACCTTC
abundance: -
v_gene: TRBV9
j_gene: TRBJ1-2
d_gene: TRBD1

CDR3aa: CAWSVIMAGPRGGADTQYF
CDR3nt: TGTGCCTGGAGTGTAATAATGGCGGGACCACGCGGGGGAGCAGATACGCAGTATTTT
abundance: -
v_gene: TRBV30
j_gene: TRBJ2-3
d_gene: TRBD2

CDR3aa: CASSLMGRNTEAFF
CDR3nt: TGTGCCAGCAGTTTGATGGGCAGAAACACTGAAGCTTTCTTT
abundance: -
v_gene: TRBV27
j_gene: TRBJ1-1
d_gene: -

CDR3aa: CASSQMVNTEAFF
CDR3nt: TGTGCCAGCAGTCAGATGGTGAACACTGAAGCTTTCTTT
abundance: -
v_gene: TRBV6-5
j_gene: TRBJ1-1
d_gene: -

CDR3aa: CASSSWDTNEQFF
CDR3nt: TGTGCCAGCAGCTCGTGGGACACCAATGAGCAGTTCTTC
abundance: -
v_gene: TRBV5-6
j_gene: TRBJ2-1
d_gene: -

CDR3aa: CASSAGGTTDTQYF
CDR3nt: TGTGCCAGCAGTGCGGGGGGGACGACAGATACGCAGTATTTT
abundance: -
v_gene: TRBV6-4
j_gene: TRBJ2-3
d_gene: TRBD2

CDR3aa: CASSPGQGGEKLFF
CDR3nt: TGTGCCAGCAGCCCGGGACAGGGTGGTGAAAAACTGTTTTTT
abundance: -
v_gene: TRBV6-5
j_gene: TRBJ1-4
d_gene: TRBD1

CDR3aa: CASSIDHPTSGQGVTGELFF
CDR3nt: TGTGCCAGTAGTATAGATCACCCTACCTCGGGACAGGGCGTAACCGGGGAGCTGTTTTTT
abundance: -
v_gene: TRBV19
j_gene: TRBJ2-2
d_gene: TRBD1

CDR3aa: CASSQEASTNYGYTF
CDR3nt: TGCGCCAGCAGCCAAGAGGCCAGTACTAACTATGGCTACACCTTC
abundance: -
v_gene: TRBV4-1
j_gene: TRBJ1-2
d_gene: -

CDR3aa: CASRARDRGRFFSYEQYF
CDR3nt: TGTGCAAGTCGCGCCCGGGACAGGGGGCGCTTCTTCTCCTACGAGCAGTACTTC
abundance: once
v_gene: TRBV12-2
j_gene: TRBJ2-7
d_gene: -

CDR3aa: CSAGQSGETQYF
CDR3nt: TGCAGCGCAGGACAGTCGGGGGAGACCCAGTACTTC
abundance: -
v_gene: TRBV29-1
j_gene: TRBJ2-5
d_gene: -

CDR3aa: CASSDPQRGAHNEQFF
CDR3nt: TGTGCCAGCAGCGATCCTCAGCGGGGGGCTCACAATGAGCAGTTCTTC
abundance: -
v_gene: TRBV9
j_gene: TRBJ2-1
d_gene: TRBD2

CDR3aa: CSAGRQGETQYF
CDR3nt: TGCAGCGCTGGGAGACAGGGAGAGACCCAGTACTTC
abundance: -
v_gene: TRBV29-1
j_gene: TRBJ2-5
d_gene: TRBD1

CDR3aa: CSVLPGGADTQYF
CDR3nt: TGCAGCGTACTTCCGGGGGGGGCAGATACGCAGTATTTT
abundance: -
v_gene: TRBV29-1
j_gene: TRBJ2-3
d_gene: TRBD2

CDR3aa: CASSWESSYNEQFF
CDR3nt: TGTGCCAGCAGCTGGGAGTCCTCCTACAATGAGCAGTTCTTC
abundance: -
v_gene: TRBV6-6
j_gene: TRBJ2-1
d_gene: -

CDR3aa: CASSLVTLAGGQGTDTQYF
CDR3nt: TGCGCCAGCAGCTTGGTGACACTAGCGGGGGGGCAAGGCACAGATACGCAGTATTTT
abundance: -
v_gene: TRBV5-1
j_gene: TRBJ2-3
d_gene: TRBD2

CDR3aa: CASSQSGGNEQFF
CDR3nt: TGCGCCAGCAGCCAAAGCGGCGGGAATGAGCAGTTCTTC
abundance: -
v_gene: TRBV4-3
j_gene: TRBJ2-1
d_gene: -

CDR3aa: CASSGTSGGESGPKNIQYF
CDR3nt: TGTGCCAGCAGTGGTACTAGCGGGGGGGAGAGTGGGCCCAAAAACATTCAGTACTTC
abundance: -
v_gene: TRBV6-1
j_gene: TRBJ2-4
d_gene: TRBD2

CDR3aa: CASSSWLTEAFF
CDR3nt: TGTGCCAGTAGTAGTTGGCTCACTGAAGCTTTCTTT
abundance: -
v_gene: TRBV19
j_gene: TRBJ1-1
d_gene: -

CDR3aa: CASSPRDRVYGYTF
CDR3nt: TGTGCCAGCAGTCCCCGGGACAGGGTATATGGCTACACCTTC
abundance: few
v_gene: TRBV27
j_gene: TRBJ1-2
d_gene: TRBD1

CDR3aa: CASGLYSTGELFF
CDR3nt: TGTGCTAGTGGTTTATATAGCACCGGGGAGCTGTTTTTT
abundance: -
v_gene: TRBV12-5
j_gene: TRBJ2-2
d_gene: -

CDR3aa: CASSWGGTAHGYTF
CDR3nt: TGTGCCAGCAGTTGGGGGGGAACGGCACATGGCTACACCTTC
abundance: few
v_gene: TRBV7-9
j_gene: TRBJ1-2
d_gene: -

CDR3aa: CAWSPPGWNTDTQYF
CDR3nt: TGTGCCTGGAGTCCCCCGGGATGGAACACAGATACGCAGTATTTT
abundance: -
v_gene: TRBV30
j_gene: TRBJ2-3
d_gene: -

CDR3aa: CASSSPPGGMNTEAFF
CDR3nt: TGCGCCAGCAGCTCCCCGCCGGGGGGAATGAACACTGAAGCTTTCTTT
abundance: few
v_gene: TRBV5-1
j_gene: TRBJ1-1
d_gene: -

CDR3aa: CASSSSLFYGYTF
CDR3nt: TGTGCCAGCAGCTCTTCCCTTTTCTATGGCTACACCTTC
abundance: once
v_gene: TRBV5-5
j_gene: TRBJ1-2
d_gene: -

CDR3aa: CASSVTGVPATNEKLFF
CDR3nt: TGCGCCAGCAGCGTGACAGGGGTCCCCGCAACTAATGAAAAACTGTTTTTT
abundance: -
v_gene: TRBV5-1
j_gene: TRBJ1-4
d_gene: TRBD1

CDR3aa: CASSPTSGMETQYF
CDR3nt: TGTGCCAGCTCACCAACTAGCGGGATGGAGACCCAGTACTTC
abundance: -
v_gene: TRBV18
j_gene: TRBJ2-5
d_gene: TRBD2

CDR3aa: CASSAWTSGDYEQYF
CDR3nt: TGTGCCAGCAGTGCCTGGACTAGCGGGGACTACGAGCAGTACTTC
abundance: -
v_gene: TRBV6-1
j_gene: TRBJ2-7
d_gene: TRBD2

CDR3aa: CASSLQGHEQFF
CDR3nt: TGTGCCAGCAGTCTACAGGGCCATGAGCAGTTCTTC
abundance: -
v_gene: TRBV6-5
j_gene: TRBJ2-1
d_gene: -

CDR3aa: CAWSHGGYNEQFF
CDR3nt: TGTGCCTGGAGTCATGGCGGCTACAATGAGCAGTTCTTC
abundance: -
v_gene: TRBV30
j_gene: TRBJ2-1
d_gene: -

CDR3aa: CASSFERDYEQYF
CDR3nt: TGTGCCAGCAGCTTTGAGCGCGACTACGAGCAGTACTTC
abundance: -
v_gene: TRBV7-6
j_gene: TRBJ2-7
d_gene: -

CDR3aa: CASSYEGGSYEQYF
CDR3nt: TGTGCCAGCAGTTATGAAGGGGGATCCTACGAGCAGTACTTC
abundance: -
v_gene: TRBV6-5
j_gene: TRBJ2-7
d_gene: -

CDR3aa: CASSQDGGTFRGYTF
CDR3nt: TGTGCCAGCAGCCAAGACGGCGGGACCTTCAGGGGCTACACCTTC
abundance: once
v_gene: TRBV4-2
j_gene: TRBJ1-2
d_gene: -

CDR3aa: CASRAYVAGELFF
CDR3nt: TGTGCCAGCAGGGCATATGTTGCCGGGGAGCTGTTTTTT
abundance: -
v_gene: TRBV2
j_gene: TRBJ2-2
d_gene: -

CDR3aa: CASKSPGENTEAFF
CDR3nt: TGTGCCAGCAAATCCCCAGGGGAGAACACTGAAGCTTTCTTT
abundance: -
v_gene: TRBV6-5
j_gene: TRBJ1-1
d_gene: -

CDR3aa: CSVVGLGQAPSDGYTF
CDR3nt: TGCAGCGTTGTAGGCCTGGGACAGGCTCCCTCCGATGGCTACACCTTC
abundance: few
v_gene: TRBV29-1
j_gene: TRBJ1-2
d_gene: TRBD1

CDR3aa: CASSGGSGGITGELFF
CDR3nt: TGTGCCAGCAGCGGAGGAAGCGGGGGGATCACCGGGGAGCTGTTTTTT
abundance: -
v_gene: TRBV11-3
j_gene: TRBJ2-2
d_gene: TRBD2

CDR3aa: CASRGRERLSNQPQHF
CDR3nt: TGTGCCAGCAGGGGAAGGGAGAGACTTAGCAATCAGCCCCAGCATTTT
abundance: -
v_gene: TRBV28
j_gene: TRBJ1-5
d_gene: -

CDR3aa: CASSLDGTSTDTQYF
CDR3nt: TGCGCCAGCAGCTTGGATGGGACTAGCACAGATACGCAGTATTTT
abundance: -
v_gene: TRBV5-1
j_gene: TRBJ2-3
d_gene: -

CDR3aa: CATSGTGLAKDTQYF
CDR3nt: TGTGCCACCAGCGGGACGGGACTAGCGAAAGATACGCAGTATTTT
abundance: once
v_gene: TRBV15
j_gene: TRBJ2-3
d_gene: TRBD2

CDR3aa: CASSRAAITEAFF
CDR3nt: TGTGCCAGTAGCCGCGCGGCTATCACTGAAGCTTTCTTT
abundance: -
v_gene: TRBV19
j_gene: TRBJ1-1
d_gene: -

CDR3aa: CASNGQGSNSPLHF
CDR3nt: TGTGCCAGCAATGGACAGGGCTCCAATTCACCCCTCCACTTT
abundance: -
v_gene: TRBV7-9
j_gene: TRBJ1-6
d_gene: TRBD1

CDR3aa: CASSQDRFATNEKLFF
CDR3nt: TGTGCCAGCAGCCAGGACAGATTTGCAACTAATGAAAAACTGTTTTTT
abundance: -
v_gene: TRBV11-2
j_gene: TRBJ1-4
d_gene: -

CDR3aa: CASTRDRNYGYTF
CDR3nt: TGTGCCAGCACCCGGGACAGGAACTATGGCTACACCTTC
abundance: -
v_gene: TRBV5-6
j_gene: TRBJ1-2
d_gene: TRBD1

CDR3aa: CASSSMGQPYTGELFF
CDR3nt: TGTGCCAGCAGCTCCATGGGACAGCCTTACACCGGGGAGCTGTTTTTT
abundance: once
v_gene: TRBV7-2
j_gene: TRBJ2-2
d_gene: TRBD1

CDR3aa: CASSSGLAGGTGELFF
CDR3nt: TGTGCCAGCAGCTCCGGACTAGCGGGCGGCACCGGGGAGCTGTTTTTT
abundance: -
v_gene: TRBV7-9
j_gene: TRBJ2-2
d_gene: TRBD2

CDR3aa: CASSLGQGLIGEAFF
CDR3nt: TGTGCCAGCAGCTTAGGACAGGGGTTAATTGGTGAAGCTTTCTTT
abundance: once
v_gene: TRBV11-2
j_gene: TRBJ1-1
d_gene: TRBD1

CDR3aa: CASSFPGYDSPLHF
CDR3nt: TGTGCCAGCAGTTTCCCGGGGTATGATTCACCCCTCCACTTT
abundance: few
v_gene: TRBV27
j_gene: TRBJ1-6
d_gene: -

CDR3aa: CASSLVGQDLGNTIYF
CDR3nt: TGTGCCAGCAGCTTAGTCGGACAGGACTTGGGAAACACCATATATTTT
abundance: -
v_gene: TRBV7-9
j_gene: TRBJ1-3
d_gene: TRBD1

CDR3aa: CASSPGRDLGGSPLHF
CDR3nt: TGCGCCAGCAGCCCGGGCCGGGACCTAGGGGGTTCACCCCTCCACTTT
abundance: -
v_gene: TRBV5-1
j_gene: TRBJ1-6
d_gene: -